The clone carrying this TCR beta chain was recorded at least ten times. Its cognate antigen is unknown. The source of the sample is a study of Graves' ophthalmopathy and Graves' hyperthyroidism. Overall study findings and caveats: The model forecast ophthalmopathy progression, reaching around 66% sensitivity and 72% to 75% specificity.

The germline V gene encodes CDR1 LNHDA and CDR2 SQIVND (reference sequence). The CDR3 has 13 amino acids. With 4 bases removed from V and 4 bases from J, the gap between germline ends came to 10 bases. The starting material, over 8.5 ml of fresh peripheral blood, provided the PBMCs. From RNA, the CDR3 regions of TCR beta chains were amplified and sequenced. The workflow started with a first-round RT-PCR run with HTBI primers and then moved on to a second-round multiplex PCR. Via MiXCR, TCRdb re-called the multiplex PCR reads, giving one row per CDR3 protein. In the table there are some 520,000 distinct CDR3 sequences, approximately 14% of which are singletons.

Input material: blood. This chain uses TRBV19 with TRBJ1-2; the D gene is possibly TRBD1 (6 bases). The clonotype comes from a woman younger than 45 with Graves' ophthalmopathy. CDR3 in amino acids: CASSTTGTYGYTF. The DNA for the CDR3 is TGTGCCAGTAGTACTACAGGGACCTATGGCTACACCTTC.